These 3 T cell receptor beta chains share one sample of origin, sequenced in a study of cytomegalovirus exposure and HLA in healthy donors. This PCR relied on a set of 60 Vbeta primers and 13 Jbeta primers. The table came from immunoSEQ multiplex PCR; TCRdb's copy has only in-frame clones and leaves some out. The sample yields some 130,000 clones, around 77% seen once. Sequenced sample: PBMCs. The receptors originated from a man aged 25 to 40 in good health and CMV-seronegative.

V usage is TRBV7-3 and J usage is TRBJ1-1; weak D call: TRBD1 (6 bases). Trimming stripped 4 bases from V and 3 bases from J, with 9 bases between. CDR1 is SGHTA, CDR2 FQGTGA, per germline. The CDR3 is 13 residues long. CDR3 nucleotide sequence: TGTGCCAGCAGCTCAGCAGGGGACACTGAAGCTTTCTTT. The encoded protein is CASSSAGDTEAFF.

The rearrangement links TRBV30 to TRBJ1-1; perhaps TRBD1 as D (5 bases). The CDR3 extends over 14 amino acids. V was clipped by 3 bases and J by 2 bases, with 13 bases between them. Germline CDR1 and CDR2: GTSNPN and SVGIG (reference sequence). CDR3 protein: CAWSVRGYNTEAFF. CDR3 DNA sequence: TGTGCCTGGAGCGTTAGGGGCTATAACACTGAAGCTTTCTTT.

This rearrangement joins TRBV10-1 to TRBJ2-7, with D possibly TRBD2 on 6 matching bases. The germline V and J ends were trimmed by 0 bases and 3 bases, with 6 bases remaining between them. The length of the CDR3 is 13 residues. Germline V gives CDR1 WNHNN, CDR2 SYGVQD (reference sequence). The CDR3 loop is CASSESSGYEQYF. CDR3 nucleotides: TGCGCCAGCAGTGAGTCTAGCGGCTACGAGCAGTACTTC.